Following are 23 T cell receptor beta chains from one sample sequenced in a study of T-cell reconstitution after alpha-beta-depleted transplantation in children. Construction of the TCRbeta library involved unique molecular identifiers. TCRdb re-analysed the PCR reads in MiXCR, keeping a single row per CDR3 protein. Seen here are fewer than 700,000 distinct CDR3 sequences, under 15% observed once, and the top ten hold around 2.2%. The starting material was PBMCs, mostly from graft donor cells, obtained 360 days after TCRalphabeta/CD19-depleted stem cell transplant. The receptors were sampled from a male patient younger than 18 who had a stem cell transplant for acute myeloid leukemia, so the T cells may come from the graft donor.

This clonotype was picked up a small number of times. This sequence joins TRBV28 and TRBJ2-7; D is perhaps TRBD2 (6 bases). The length of the CDR3 is 14 residues. Germline values: CDR1 MDHEN, CDR2 SYDVKM. V lost 6 bases and J lost 4, with 16 bases in between. CDR3 residues: CASRRGADWYEQYF. In nucleotides, the CDR3 is TGTGCCAGCAGGCGCGGGGCCGACTGGTACGAGCAGTACTTC.

The genes are TRBV4-3 and TRBJ2-1; TRBD2 matches 15 bases. This CDR3 contains 18 residues. Germline CDR1 LGHNA, CDR2 YSLEER. V lost 0 bases, J lost 10 bases, and 10 bases stayed unmatched. The chain's CDR3 is CASSQDNWGLAGGWEQFF. The CDR3 DNA sequence: TGCGCCAGCAGCCAAGACAATTGGGGACTAGCGGGAGGTTGGGAGCAGTTCTTC.

This clonotype was seen only a few times. The rearrangement uses TRBV9 and TRBJ2-7, with D possibly matching TRBD2 (6 bases). This CDR3 comprises 14 residues. Germline lookup yields CDR1 SGDLS and CDR2 YYNGEE. Trimming shortened V by 3 bases and J by 5 bases, and 15 bases separated the two germline ends. DNA of the CDR3: TGTGCCAGCAGCGCCGTTGGGGGGTTCGACGAGCAGTACTTC. It encodes CASSAVGGFDEQYF. Complete variable domain (other parts from reference TRBV9 and TRBJ2-7): DSGVTQTPKHLITATGQRVTLRCSPRSGDLSVYWYQQSLDQGLQFLIQYYNGEERAKGNILERFSAQQFPDLHSELNLSSLELGDSALYFCASSAVGGFDEQYFGPGTRLTVT.

The sample holds many counts of this clonotype. This rearrangement joins TRBV2 to TRBJ2-3; possible D gene TRBD2, 5 bases. Germline V CDR1 and CDR2: SNHLY, FYNNEI. The CDR3 length is 15 residues. Between the trimmed V and J ends, which lost 8 bases and 2 bases, there was a span of 17 bases. CDR3: CASFKEGAVTDTQYF. In nucleotides, the CDR3 is TGTGCCAGCTTCAAAGAGGGAGCCGTCACAGATACGCAGTATTTT.

The CDR3 DNA reads TGTGCCACCAGTGACGCTACCCCCTACGAGCAGTACTTC. It is translated as CATSDATPYEQYF. The chain is built from TRBV24-1 and TRBJ2-7; D is unclear. Germline assignment: CDR1 KGHDR and CDR2 SFDVKD. The CDR3 is 13 residues long. Deletions cut 4 bases from V and 2 bases from J, with 8 bases between.

This clonotype was detected only a few times. The chain joins TRBV29-1 to TRBJ2-3; TRBD2 aligns across 10 bases. Trimming removed 6 bases from V and 1 base from J; junction bases left unmatched: 13. In germline, CDR1 is SQVTM, CDR2 ANQGSEA. CDR3 length: 17 amino acids. CDR3 sequence reads: CSVGGLADIGGTDTQYF. CDR3 coding DNA: TGCAGCGTGGGAGGACTAGCGGATATAGGGGGCACAGATACGCAGTATTTT.

This chain uses TRBV15 with TRBJ2-3, with D possibly matching TRBD1 (5 bases). The CDR3 is 16 amino acids. The germline CDR1 and CDR2 sequences are LNHNV and YYDKDF (reference sequence). V lost 1 base, J lost 2 bases, and 13 bases lay in between. CDR3 in amino acids: CATSRGRSRDTDTQYF. The CDR3 DNA sequence: TGTGCCACCAGCAGAGGACGGTCCAGGGACACAGATACGCAGTATTTT.

This clonotype was found many times. The V and J genes are TRBV6-5 and TRBJ2-1; the match to TRBD2 covers 9 bases. The CDR3 is 16 residues long. The ends lost 0 bases at V and 0 bases at J; junction bases unmatched: 0. Looked up from germline, CDR1 is MNHEY and CDR2 is SVGAGI. CDR3 protein: CASSYSLAGSYNEQFF. The CDR3, as DNA: TGTGCCAGCAGTTACTCACTAGCGGGCTCCTACAATGAGCAGTTCTTC.

J is TRBJ1-2 and V is TRBV20-1; D is uncertain. Germline V gene lookup returns CDR1 DFQATT and CDR2 SNEGSKA (reference sequence). The CDR3 is 12 residues long. Trimming removed 5 bases from V and 7 bases from J, with 14 bases in between. The CDR3 sequence: CSASRTGAGYTF. DNA of the CDR3: TGCAGTGCTTCTCGGACTGGAGCTGGCTACACCTTC.

This clonotype was picked up a small number of times. This chain uses TRBV20-1 with TRBJ2-5, with 8 nucleotides matching TRBD2. Germline CDR1 and CDR2: DFQATT and SNEGSKA (reference sequence). The CDR3 runs to 13 residues. The V gene end was trimmed by 5 bases and the J gene end by 2 bases; junction bases not matched to a gene: 4. CDR3 loop: CSACSGAQETQYF. CDR3 sequence (DNA): TGCAGTGCTTGTAGCGGGGCGCAAGAGACCCAGTACTTC.

The rearrangement uses TRBV7-9 and TRBJ2-7; 8 bases line up with TRBD1. Trimming removed 1 base from V and 0 bases from J; junction bases left unmatched: 8. From germline, CDR1 is SEHNR and CDR2 FQNEAQ (reference sequence). The CDR3 consists of 17 residues. CDR3 DNA: TGTGCCAGCAGCTTAGAGTCCCGGGACAGGACCTCCTACGAGCAGTACTTC. Translated, it gives CASSLESRDRTSYEQYF.

The gene calls are TRBV5-1 and TRBJ1-1; possibly TRBD1 for D (6 bases). Germline-derived CDR1 and CDR2 are SGHRS and YFSETQ. The CDR3 consists of 14 residues. V lost 4 bases and J lost 1, with 11 bases in between. This CDR3 reads CASSGGGRNTEAFF. In DNA form, the CDR3 reads TGCGCCAGCAGCGGGGGGGGGCGGAACACTGAAGCTTTCTTT.

V gene TRBV28 combines with J gene TRBJ1-1; tentative D call: TRBD1 (5 bases). Germline V gene lookup returns CDR1 MDHEN and CDR2 SYDVKM. This CDR3 spans 13 amino acids. Trimming left V 5 bases short and J 3 bases short, with 10 bases between. CDR3 protein: CASSKSGDTEAFF. CDR3 coding DNA: TGTGCCAGCAGTAAATCGGGGGACACTGAAGCTTTCTTT.

This clonotype was observed many times. The chain joins TRBV4-3 to TRBJ2-3; D uncertain. V lost 1 base to trimming and J lost 2 bases, with 7 bases between them. CDR3 length equals 14 residues. CDR1 and CDR2 from the germline V gene are LGHNA and YSLEER. The CDR3 DNA reads TGCGCCAGCAGCCAAGGGGTCCTCACAGATACGCAGTATTTT. This translates into CASSQGVLTDTQYF.

This clonotype was observed a few times. V is TRBV7-9 and J is TRBJ2-7; TRBD1 matches at 8 bases. With V trimmed by 5 bases and J by 0 bases, 6 bases remained unmatched. The germline V gene encodes CDR1 SEHNR and CDR2 FQNEAQ (reference sequence). The CDR3 is 15 amino acids. The CDR3: CASSLIRGPSYEQYF. CDR3 in DNA: TGTGCCAGCAGCCTGATCAGGGGGCCCTCCTACGAGCAGTACTTC.

The CDR3 protein is CASSLGGTEAETQYF. CDR3 sequence (DNA): TGCGCCAGCAGCTTGGGCGGGACGGAGGCAGAGACCCAGTACTTC. The chain has TRBV5-1 and TRBJ2-5, with D perhaps TRBD2 (6 bases). V was trimmed by 0 bases and J by 4 bases, leaving 13 bases between them. The CDR3 covers 15 residues. CDR1 and CDR2 (germline): SGHRS, YFSETQ.

This clonotype was seen more than once but under ten times. V usage is TRBV3-1 and J usage is TRBJ2-7, with D hard to call. Germline V CDR1 and CDR2: LGHDT, YNNKEL (reference sequence). The ends were cut back, 4 bases at V and 5 bases at J, with 15 bases in the middle. This CDR3 region has 14 residues. This CDR3 is CASSLLMCVDEQYF. CDR3 DNA: TGTGCCAGCAGCCTATTGATGTGTGTTGACGAGCAGTACTTC.

The V call is TRBV29-1, the J call TRBJ2-7; D not certain. Per germline, CDR1 SQVTM and CDR2 ANQGSEA. V gave up 1 base and J gave up 1 base, with 8 bases separating them. CDR3 length: 13 residues. CDR3 amino acids: CSVEASSSYEQYF. CDR3 DNA sequence: TGCAGCGTTGAAGCCTCTTCGTCCTACGAGCAGTACTTC.

CDR3 amino acids: CSPTGLTPYNEQFF. DNA for the CDR3: TGCAGTCCCACGGGACTAACGCCGTACAATGAGCAGTTCTTC. The chain has TRBV20-1 and TRBJ2-1, with 7 bases lining up with TRBD2. V lost 8 bases, J lost 4 bases, and 11 bases stayed unmatched. This CDR3 has 14 amino acids. Germline V gene data show CDR1 as DFQATT and CDR2 as SNEGSKA (reference sequence).

The gene calls are TRBV29-1 and TRBJ2-1; the match to TRBD1 covers 8 bases. With V trimmed by 7 bases and J by 7 bases, 6 bases remained unmatched. The germline CDR1 and CDR2 sequences are SQVTM and ANQGSEA. The CDR3 consists of 12 residues. Written as DNA, the CDR3 is TGCAGCGCCCGACAGGGGAGTAATGAGCAGTTCTTC. This translates into CSARQGSNEQFF.

The CDR3, as DNA: TGTGCCAGCAGTTTTTCAGGGGAGGGTAATTCACCCCTCCACTTT. Residues: CASSFSGEGNSPLHF. V and J are TRBV28 and TRBJ1-6; possible D gene TRBD1, 6 bases. This CDR3 region has 15 residues. The ends were cut back, 3 bases at V and 6 bases at J, with 12 bases in the middle. Looked up from germline, CDR1 is MDHEN and CDR2 is SYDVKM.

The V and J genes are TRBV27 and TRBJ2-1, with 8 positions matching TRBD2. This CDR3 has 13 residues. With 2 bases clipped from V and 12 bases from J, the junction kept 6 bases outside the gene matches. The germline V gene has CDR1 MNHEY and CDR2 SMNVEV (reference sequence). The chain's CDR3 is CASSLISREGQFF. The CDR3, as DNA: TGTGCCAGCAGTTTAATTTCCCGGGAGGGGCAGTTCTTC.

This clonotype occurred a few times. The chain carries TRBV6-5 and TRBJ1-1; unclear D gene. The CDR3 sequence is 14 residues long. Germline lookup yields CDR1 MNHEY and CDR2 SVGAGI. Trimming stripped 2 bases from V and 0 bases from J, with 7 bases between. This chain's CDR3 is CASSYDGLNTEAFF. The CDR3 coding sequence is TGTGCCAGCAGTTACGATGGATTGAACACTGAAGCTTTCTTT.